This paragraph reports one T cell receptor beta chain. What it binds is not known. The CDR3 sequence is 14 residues long. V gave up 7 bases and J gave up 1 base, with 13 bases separating them. The germline V gene has CDR1 MNHEY and CDR2 SMNVEV (reference sequence). The data derive from a study of identical twins. Regarding the study as a whole: Cord blood beta clonotypes present at high abundance carried fewer insertions; no such pattern appeared in memory repertoires. Monozygotic twins shared more out-of-frame TCR alpha than recombination models predicted. Alpha sequences that were out-of-frame and twin-shared showed an excess of low generation probability. Beta out-of-frame sequences showed weaker excess twin sharing.

TCRdb fed the 5' RACE reads into MiXCR, producing one record per CDR3 protein. The data show some 1,700,000 distinct CDR3 sequences, about 30% seen once. The sequencing input was cord blood. This clonotype was obtained from a newborn girl in good health. The chain couples TRBV27 to TRBJ1-1; D unclear. CDR3 sequence: CASTMAGSNTEAFF. CDR3 in DNA: TGTGCCAGCACAATGGCCGGCTCGAACACTGAAGCTTTCTTT.